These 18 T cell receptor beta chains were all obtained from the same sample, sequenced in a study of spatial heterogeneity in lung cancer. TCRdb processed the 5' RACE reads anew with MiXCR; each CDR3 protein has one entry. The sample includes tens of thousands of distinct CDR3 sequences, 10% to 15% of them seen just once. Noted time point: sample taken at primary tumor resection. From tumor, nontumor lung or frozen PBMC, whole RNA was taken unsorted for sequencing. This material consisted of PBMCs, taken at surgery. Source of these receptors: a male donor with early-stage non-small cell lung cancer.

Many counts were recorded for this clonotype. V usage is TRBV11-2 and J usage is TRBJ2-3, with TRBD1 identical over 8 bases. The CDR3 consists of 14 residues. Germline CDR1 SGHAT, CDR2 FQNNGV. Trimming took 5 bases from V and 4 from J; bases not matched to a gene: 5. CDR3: CASSRNRGADTQYF. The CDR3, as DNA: TGTGCCAGCAGCCGTAACAGGGGGGCAGATACGCAGTATTTT. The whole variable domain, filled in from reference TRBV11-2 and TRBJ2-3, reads EAGVAQSPRYKIIEKRQSVAFWCNPISGHATLYWYQQILGQGPKLLIQFQNNGVVDDSQLPKDRFSAERLKGVDSTLKIQPAKLEDSAVYLCASSRNRGADTQYFGPGTRLTVL.

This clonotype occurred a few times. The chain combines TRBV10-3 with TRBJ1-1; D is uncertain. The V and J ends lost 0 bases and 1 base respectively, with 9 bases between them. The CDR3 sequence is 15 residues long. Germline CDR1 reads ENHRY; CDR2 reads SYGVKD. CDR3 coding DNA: TGTGCCATCAGTGAGTCGGGCAGACAGAACACTGAAGCTTTCTTT. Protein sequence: CAISESGRQNTEAFF.

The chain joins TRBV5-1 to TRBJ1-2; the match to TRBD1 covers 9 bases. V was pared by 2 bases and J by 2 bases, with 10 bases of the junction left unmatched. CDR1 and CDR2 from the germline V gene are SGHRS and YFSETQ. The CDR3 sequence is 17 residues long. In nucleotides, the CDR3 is TGCGCCAGCAGCTTCCCGGGACAGGGCGTTTCAAACTATGGCTACACCTTC. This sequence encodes CASSFPGQGVSNYGYTF.

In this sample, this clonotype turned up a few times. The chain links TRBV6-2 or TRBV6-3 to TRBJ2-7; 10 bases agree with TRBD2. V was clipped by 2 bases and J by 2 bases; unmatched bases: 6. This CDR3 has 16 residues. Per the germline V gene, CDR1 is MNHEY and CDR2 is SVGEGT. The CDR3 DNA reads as TGTGCCAGCAGTTACGGCCTAGCGGGAGATCCCTACGAGCAGTACTTC. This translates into CASSYGLAGDPYEQYF.

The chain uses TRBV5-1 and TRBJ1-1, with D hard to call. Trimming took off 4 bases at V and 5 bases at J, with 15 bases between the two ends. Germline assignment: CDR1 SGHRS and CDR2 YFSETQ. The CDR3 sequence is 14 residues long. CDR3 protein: CASSPDGARTEAFF. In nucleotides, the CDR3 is TGCGCCAGCAGCCCGGACGGAGCCCGGACTGAAGCTTTCTTT. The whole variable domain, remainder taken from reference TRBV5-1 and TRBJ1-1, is KAGVTQTPRYLIKTRGQQVTLSCSPISGHRSVSWYQQTPGQGLQFLFEYFSETQRNKGNFPGRFSGRQFSNSRSEMNVSTLELGDSALYLCASSPDGARTEAFFGQGTRLTVV.

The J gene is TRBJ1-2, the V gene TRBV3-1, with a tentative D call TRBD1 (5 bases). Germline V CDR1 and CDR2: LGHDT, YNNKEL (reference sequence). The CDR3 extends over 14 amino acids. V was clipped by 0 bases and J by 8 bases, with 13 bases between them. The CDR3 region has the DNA TGTGCCAGCAGCCAAGATGGGTCAGGGAGAGGCTACACCTTC. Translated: CASSQDGSGRGYTF.

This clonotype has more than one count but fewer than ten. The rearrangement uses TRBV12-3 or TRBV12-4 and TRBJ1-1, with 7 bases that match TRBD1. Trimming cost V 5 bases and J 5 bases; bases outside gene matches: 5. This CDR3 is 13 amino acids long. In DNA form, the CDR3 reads TGTGCCAGCAGTATGACAGGGTTTACTGAAGCTTTCTTT. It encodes CASSMTGFTEAFF.

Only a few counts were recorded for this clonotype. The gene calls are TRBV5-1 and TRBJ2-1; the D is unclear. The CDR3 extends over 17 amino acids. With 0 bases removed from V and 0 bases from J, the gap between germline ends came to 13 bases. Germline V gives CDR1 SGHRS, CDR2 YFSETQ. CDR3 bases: TGCGCCAGCAGCTTGGGGTCGGGCGCTCTCTCCTACAATGAGCAGTTCTTC. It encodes CASSLGSGALSYNEQFF.

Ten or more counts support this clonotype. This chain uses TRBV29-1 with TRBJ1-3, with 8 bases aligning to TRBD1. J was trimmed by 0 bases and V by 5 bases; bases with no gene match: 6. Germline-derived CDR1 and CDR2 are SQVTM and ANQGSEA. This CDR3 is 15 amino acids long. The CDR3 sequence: CSVTDRAHSGNTIYF. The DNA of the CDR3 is TGCAGCGTTACGGACAGGGCTCACTCTGGAAACACCATATATTTT.

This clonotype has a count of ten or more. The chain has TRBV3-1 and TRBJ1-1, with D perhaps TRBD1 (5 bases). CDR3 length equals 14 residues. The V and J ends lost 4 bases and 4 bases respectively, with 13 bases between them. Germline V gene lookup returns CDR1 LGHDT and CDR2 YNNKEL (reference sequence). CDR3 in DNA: TGTGCCAGCAGCCTAAGGCGGGGGAGCACTGAAGCTTTCTTT. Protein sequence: CASSLRRGSTEAFF.

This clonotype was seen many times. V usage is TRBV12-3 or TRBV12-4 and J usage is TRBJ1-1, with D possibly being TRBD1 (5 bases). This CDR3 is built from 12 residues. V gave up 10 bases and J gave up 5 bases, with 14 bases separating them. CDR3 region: CATQVPGTEAFF. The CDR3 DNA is TGTGCCACACAGGTCCCAGGGACTGAAGCTTTCTTT.

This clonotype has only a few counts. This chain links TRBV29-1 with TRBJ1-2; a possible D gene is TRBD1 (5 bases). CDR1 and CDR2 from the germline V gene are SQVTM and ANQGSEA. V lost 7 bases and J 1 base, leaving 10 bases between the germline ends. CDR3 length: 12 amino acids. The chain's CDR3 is CSAGGDNYGYTF. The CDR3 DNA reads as TGCAGCGCTGGAGGGGATAACTATGGCTACACCTTC.

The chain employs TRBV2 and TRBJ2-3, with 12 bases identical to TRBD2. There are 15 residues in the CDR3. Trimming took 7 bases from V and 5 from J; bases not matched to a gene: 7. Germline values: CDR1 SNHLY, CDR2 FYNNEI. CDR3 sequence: CASKPLAGGEDTQYF. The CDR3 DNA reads TGTGCCAGCAAACCCCTAGCGGGAGGGGAAGATACGCAGTATTTT.

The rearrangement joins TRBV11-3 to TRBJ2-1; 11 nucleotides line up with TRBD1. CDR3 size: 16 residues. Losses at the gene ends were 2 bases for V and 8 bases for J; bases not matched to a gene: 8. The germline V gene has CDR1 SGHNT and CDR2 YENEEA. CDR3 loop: CASSLNVDRGQDEQFF. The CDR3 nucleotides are TGTGCCAGCAGCTTAAACGTGGACAGGGGGCAAGATGAGCAGTTCTTC.

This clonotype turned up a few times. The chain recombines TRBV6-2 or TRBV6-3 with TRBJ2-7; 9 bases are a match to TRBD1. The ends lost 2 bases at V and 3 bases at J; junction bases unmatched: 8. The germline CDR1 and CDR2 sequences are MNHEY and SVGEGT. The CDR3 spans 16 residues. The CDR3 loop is CASSYGRDRVHYEQYF. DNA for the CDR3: TGTGCCAGCAGTTACGGCCGGGACAGGGTACACTACGAGCAGTACTTC.

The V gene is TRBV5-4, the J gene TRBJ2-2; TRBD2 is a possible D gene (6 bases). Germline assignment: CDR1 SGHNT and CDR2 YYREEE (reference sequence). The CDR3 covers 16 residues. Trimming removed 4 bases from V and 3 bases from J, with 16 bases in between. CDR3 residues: CASSREASSYTGELFF. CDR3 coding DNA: TGTGCCAGCAGCAGGGAGGCCAGCTCCTACACCGGGGAGCTGTTTTTT.

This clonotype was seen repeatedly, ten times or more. The CDR3 reads CSARPSDAYEQYF. The CDR3 DNA follows: TGCAGTGCTAGGCCTAGCGACGCCTACGAGCAGTACTTC. This chain joins TRBV20-1 and TRBJ2-7; D is possibly TRBD2 (6 bases). This CDR3 has 13 residues. Between the trimmed V and J ends, which lost 3 bases and 2 bases, there was a span of 11 bases. The germline V gene encodes CDR1 DFQATT and CDR2 SNEGSKA (reference sequence).

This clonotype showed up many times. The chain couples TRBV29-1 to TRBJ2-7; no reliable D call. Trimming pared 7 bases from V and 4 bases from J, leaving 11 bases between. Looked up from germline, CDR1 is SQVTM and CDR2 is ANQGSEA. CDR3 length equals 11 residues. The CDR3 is CSAINGYEQYF. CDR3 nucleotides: TGCAGCGCCATAAACGGTTACGAGCAGTACTTC.